Listed below are T cell receptor beta chains from one sample, sequenced in a study of blood T cell repertoires in COVID-19. TCRdb keeps only in-frame clones here, not all; method: immunoSEQ multiplex PCR. This sample has roughly 250,000 clones, with approximately 85% found just once. Source material: PBMCs or T cells enriched from blood (not recorded which). These receptors all stem from a woman in her forties or fifties who had recovered from COVID-19. CDR3s include the opening cysteine and the closing phenylalanine or tryptophan. A D gene is named only where the DNA matches it firmly.

CDR3 protein: CASSPSASGYNEQFF
CDR3 DNA: TGTGCCAGCAGCCCGAGCGCTAGCGGCTACAATGAGCAGTTCTTC
D gene: TRBD2
J gene: TRBJ2-1
V gene: TRBV14

CDR3 protein: CASSLFINEKLFF
CDR3 DNA: TGCGCCAGCAGCCTCTTTATTAATGAAAAACTGTTTTTT
D gene: .
J gene: TRBJ1-4
V gene: TRBV4-1

CDR3 protein: CASSRTGDGHGYTF
CDR3 DNA: TGTGCCAGCAGTCGAACAGGGGATGGCCATGGCTACACCTTC
D gene: TRBD1
J gene: TRBJ1-2
V gene: TRBV6-5

CDR3 protein: CAAQTGGNTDTQYF
CDR3 DNA: TGTGCCGCCCAAACAGGGGGCAACACAGATACGCAGTATTTT
D gene: TRBD1
J gene: TRBJ2-3
V gene: TRBV10-3

CDR3 protein: CASSLKQDINTGELFF
CDR3 DNA: TGTGCCAGCAGCTTAAAACAGGACATTAACACCGGGGAGCTGTTTTTT
D gene: .
J gene: TRBJ2-2
V gene: TRBV27

CDR3 protein: CSVGSSGTVYNEQFF
CDR3 DNA: TGCAGCGTTGGGTCTAGCGGGACGGTTTACAATGAGCAGTTCTTC
D gene: TRBD2
J gene: TRBJ2-1
V gene: TRBV29-1

CDR3 protein: CASSEVEATRYEQYF
CDR3 DNA: TGTGCCAGCAGTGAAGTGGAGGCGACCCGCTACGAGCAGTACTTC
D gene: .
J gene: TRBJ2-7
V gene: TRBV6-1

CDR3 protein: CASRPGQGFPYNSPLHF
CDR3 DNA: TGTGCCAGCAGACCGGGACAGGGGTTTCCCTATAATTCACCCCTCCACTTT
D gene: TRBD1
J gene: TRBJ1-6
V gene: TRBV28

CDR3 protein: CASTPTGGPYEQYF
CDR3 DNA: TGTGCCAGCACCCCAACAGGGGGCCCCTACGAGCAGTACTTC
D gene: TRBD1
J gene: TRBJ2-7
V gene: TRBV9

CDR3 protein: CASSLLGLARDNEQFF
CDR3 DNA: TGTGCCAGCAGTTTATTGGGACTAGCTCGGGACAATGAGCAGTTCTTC
D gene: TRBD2
J gene: TRBJ2-1
V gene: TRBV27

CDR3 protein: CASSRKTRARHIYGYTF
CDR3 DNA: TGTGCCAGCAGCCGAAAAACGCGGGCCCGTCACATATATGGCTACACCTTC
D gene: .
J gene: TRBJ1-2
V gene: TRBV28

CDR3 protein: CASSQAGAAYNEQFF
CDR3 DNA: TGCGCCAGCAGTCAGGCGGGAGCTGCTTACAATGAGCAGTTCTTC
D gene: TRBD2
J gene: TRBJ2-1
V gene: TRBV4-1

CDR3 protein: CASSEFRRLAGEQYF
CDR3 DNA: TGTGCCAGCAGTGAATTTAGACGGCTAGCCGGCGAGCAGTACTTC
D gene: .
J gene: TRBJ2-7
V gene: TRBV2

CDR3 protein: CASSSPGTGNPNEQFF
CDR3 DNA: TGTGCCAGCAGTTCCCCCGGGACAGGGAACCCCAATGAGCAGTTCTTC
D gene: TRBD1
J gene: TRBJ2-1
V gene: TRBV28

CDR3 protein: CASRERGLLRTDTQYF
CDR3 DNA: TGTGCCAGCAGGGAGAGAGGATTACTACGGACAGATACGCAGTATTTT
D gene: .
J gene: TRBJ2-3
V gene: TRBV2